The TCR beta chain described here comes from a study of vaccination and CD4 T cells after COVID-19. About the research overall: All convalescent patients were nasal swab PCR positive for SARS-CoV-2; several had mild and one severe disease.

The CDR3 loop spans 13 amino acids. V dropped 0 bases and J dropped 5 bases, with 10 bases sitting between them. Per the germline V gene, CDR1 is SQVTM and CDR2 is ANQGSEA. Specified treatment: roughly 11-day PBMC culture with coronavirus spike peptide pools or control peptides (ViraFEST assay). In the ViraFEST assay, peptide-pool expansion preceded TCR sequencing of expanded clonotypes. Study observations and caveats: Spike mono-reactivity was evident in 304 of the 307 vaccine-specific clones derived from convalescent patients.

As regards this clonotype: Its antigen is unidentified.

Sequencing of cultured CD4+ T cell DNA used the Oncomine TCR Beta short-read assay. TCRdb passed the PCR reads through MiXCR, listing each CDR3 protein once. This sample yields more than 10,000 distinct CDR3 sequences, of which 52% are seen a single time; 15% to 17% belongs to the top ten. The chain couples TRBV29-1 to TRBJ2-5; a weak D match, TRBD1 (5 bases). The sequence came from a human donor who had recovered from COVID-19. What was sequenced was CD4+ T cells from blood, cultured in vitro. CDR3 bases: TGCAGCGTTGAAGATCTGGGGCGGGAGACCCAGTACTTC. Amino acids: CSVEDLGRETQYF. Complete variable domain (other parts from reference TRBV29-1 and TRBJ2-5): SAVISQKPSRDICQRGTSLTIQCQVDSQVTMMFWYRQQPGQSLTLIATANQGSEATYESGFVIDKFPISRPNLTFSTLTVSNMSPEDSSIYLCSVEDLGRETQYFGPGTRLLVL.